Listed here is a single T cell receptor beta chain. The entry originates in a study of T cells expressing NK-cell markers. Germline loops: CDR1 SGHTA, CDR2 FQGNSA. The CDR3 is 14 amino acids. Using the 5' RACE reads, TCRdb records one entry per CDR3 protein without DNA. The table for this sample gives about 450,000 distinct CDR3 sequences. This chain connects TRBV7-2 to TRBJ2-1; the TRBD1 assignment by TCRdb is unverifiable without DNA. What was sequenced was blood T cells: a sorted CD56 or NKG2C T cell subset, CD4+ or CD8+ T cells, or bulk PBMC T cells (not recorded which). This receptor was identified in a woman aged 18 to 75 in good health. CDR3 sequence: CASTKQGSYNEQFF.